This T cell receptor beta chain was sequenced during a study of T-cell memory formation after mild COVID-19. The wider study: In these data, TCR clusters were largely donor specific.

Constant-segment primers were used for 5'RACE, and the resulting TCR alpha and TCR beta cDNA libraries carried sample barcodes and UMIs. TCRdb ran MiXCR on the 5' RACE reads and lists one entry per CDR3 protein. The sample shows 200,000 to 250,000 distinct CDR3 sequences, just over 9.5% of them seen only once. CDR1 is SGHTA and CDR2 is FQGNSA in the germline V gene. The V end lost 4 bases, the J end lost 4 bases, and 10 bases lay between the germline ends. The CDR3 length is 13 residues. Whole-study results and caveats: Clones contracting across day 15 to 85 had a balanced CD4/CD8 profile; later expanding clones leaned CD4+. Detection of some responders pre-infection suggested pre-existing cross-reactive memory T cells participated.

With regard to this clonotype: Its matching antigen is unknown.

The TCR was taken from a man younger than 35 who had mild COVID-19 (a few samples of this study predate the infection). Cell type and time point are not known. Material for sequencing was PBMCs or a T cell subset sorted from them (not recorded which). The V call is TRBV7-2, the J call TRBJ2-5; D is unresolved. The CDR3 DNA sequence: TGTGCCAGCAGCTCTAGGACGTTAGAGACCCAGTACTTC. Translating gives CASSSRTLETQYF.